This T cell receptor (beta chain) was identified in a study of blood T cell repertoires in COVID-19. Individuals aged roughly 18 to 95 years were recruited from fewer than 30 US areas. Up to 2 weeks before entering the study, exposed participants had met a COVID-19 case. The method was immunoSEQ multiplex PCR; TCRdb's version includes in-frame clones alone and lacks a portion of them. Among about 260,000 clones listed, approximately 90% were seen once. This receptor was obtained from a middle-aged man who had been exposed to COVID-19. Specimen: PBMCs or T cells enriched from blood (not recorded which).

Here the CDR3 DNA reads TGTGCTAGTGGTGGACAAGGAACCTACAATGAGCAGTTCTTC. Its translation: CASGGQGTYNEQFF. V usage is TRBV12-5 and J usage is TRBJ2-1; D might be TRBD1 (5 bases). The CDR3 contains 14 residues. The V end was cut by 5 bases, the J end by 2 bases, with 10 bases between. The germline gives CDR1 LGHNT, CDR2 FRNRAP.